These 26 T cell receptor beta chains were sequenced from one sample in a study of T cells in localized non-small cell lung cancer. Generated by immunoSEQ multiplex PCR, the TCRdb table keeps only in-frame clones and is missing some. This sample has nearly 25,000 clones, with more than 85% found just once. The input for sequencing was peripheral blood, taken before any cancer treatment. The receptors shown here come from a man aged 35-75 years with stage III squamous cell lung carcinoma.

This rearrangement joins TRBV5-5 to TRBJ2-3; D may be TRBD1 (7 bases). CDR3 size: 15 residues. The V gene's germline CDR1 is SGHKS and CDR2 YYEKEE (reference sequence). V was shortened by 10 bases and J by 2 bases, with 20 bases between the two germline ends. CDR3 amino acids: CAGCRGEYDTDTQYF. CDR3 coding DNA: TGTGCCGGTTGCAGGGGGGAATATGACACAGATACGCAGTATTTT.

The chain links TRBV7-6 to TRBJ1-2; 10 nucleotides match TRBD1. Germline V gene lookup returns CDR1 SGHVS and CDR2 FNYEAQ. The length of the CDR3 is 15 residues. J lost 2 bases, V lost 5 bases, and 5 bases had no gene match. The CDR3 sequence is CASSPRQGANYGYTF. The CDR3, as DNA: TGTGCCAGCAGCCCGCGACAGGGGGCAAACTATGGCTACACCTTC.

The rearrangement uses TRBV4-3 and TRBJ2-2; the D gene could be TRBD1 or TRBD2 (6 bases each). This CDR3 is built from 16 residues. The V gene lost 5 bases and the J gene lost 4 bases, with 17 bases spanning the gap. From germline, CDR1 is LGHNA and CDR2 YSLEER. CDR3 residues: CASSASIPGATGELFF. Written as DNA, the CDR3 is TGCGCCAGCAGCGCCAGCATCCCGGGGGCCACCGGGGAGCTGTTTTTT.

This sequence joins TRBV7-8 and TRBJ2-2; perhaps D is TRBD1 or TRBD2 (5 bases each). The CDR3 runs to 15 residues. The germline CDR1 and CDR2 sequences are SGHVS and FQNEAQ. Deletions cut 3 bases from V and 1 base from J, with 9 bases between. The DNA of the CDR3 is TGTGCCAGCAGCTTTAGAGGGGTGAACACCGGGGAGCTGTTTTTT. Translated: CASSFRGVNTGELFF.

The chain has TRBV4-1 and TRBJ2-1; unclear D gene. CDR3 length: 12 amino acids. CDR1 is MGHRA, CDR2 YSYEKL, per germline. Trimming took off 0 bases at V and 14 bases at J, with 11 bases between the two ends. CDR3 loop: CASSQDLGPKFF. The CDR3 DNA reads TGCGCCAGCAGCCAAGATTTAGGACCTAAGTTCTTC.

This chain uses TRBV11-3 with TRBJ2-1; no firm D call. Germline V CDR1 and CDR2: SGHNT, YENEEA. The V end was cut by 4 bases, the J end by 6 bases, with 10 bases between. The CDR3 length is 13 residues. This CDR3 is CASSYDTSNEQFF. The CDR3 nucleotides are TGTGCCAGCAGCTATGACACCTCCAATGAGCAGTTCTTC.

The CDR3 region is CASSLPTQGEGFAEQYF. CDR3 DNA sequence: TGCGCCAGCAGTCTTCCAACCCAGGGGGAGGGGTTCGCCGAGCAGTACTTC. The chain links TRBV5-1 to TRBJ2-7; D is possibly TRBD1 or TRBD2 (7 bases each). Germline CDR1 reads SGHRS; CDR2 reads YFSETQ. CDR3 length: 17 amino acids. V was cut by 5 bases and J by 6 bases, with 27 bases left in between.

V and J are TRBV9 and TRBJ2-7; 9 positions match TRBD1. The CDR3 spans 18 residues. From germline, CDR1 is SGDLS and CDR2 YYNGEE. V shed 2 bases and J 0 bases; nucleotides not matched to a gene: 12. The CDR3 bases are TGTGCCAGCAGCGTCTCCGGACAGGGGTCCCCGAGCTCCTACGAGCAGTACTTC. Its protein product is CASSVSGQGSPSSYEQYF.

The chain uses TRBV11-2 and TRBJ2-1, with 7 bases lining up with TRBD2. With 1 base clipped from V and 4 bases from J, the junction kept 1 base outside the gene matches. CDR3 length: 14 residues. CDR1 SGHAT and CDR2 FQNNGV come from the germline V gene. The CDR3: CASSLAGGYNEQFF. CDR3 bases: TGTGCCAGCAGCTTAGCGGGGGGATACAATGAGCAGTTCTTC.

This chain links TRBV18 with TRBJ1-1, with D hard to call. Looked up from germline, CDR1 is KGHSH and CDR2 is LQKENI. Trimming removed 3 bases at V and 6 bases at J, with 11 bases between. The CDR3 length is 13 residues. The DNA for the CDR3 is TGTGCCAGCTCACCTGGACCGAGCGCTGAAGCTTTCTTT. This codes for CASSPGPSAEAFF.

The CDR3 sequence is CASSLQGAGVEKLFF. The CDR3, as DNA: TGCGCCAGCAGCTTGCAAGGGGCAGGAGTTGAAAAACTGTTTTTT. This chain connects TRBV5-1 to TRBJ1-4; D is possibly TRBD1 (5 bases). Germline CDR1 and CDR2: SGHRS and YFSETQ. With 1 base removed from V and 7 bases from J, the gap between germline ends came to 14 bases. The CDR3 sequence is 15 residues long.

This chain joins TRBV7-2 and TRBJ1-1; no reliable D call. The CDR3 sequence is 14 residues long. The germline CDR1 and CDR2 sequences are SGHTA and FQGNSA. The V gene lost 1 base and the J gene lost 1 base, with 7 bases spanning the gap. CDR3 protein: CASSLGTGNTEAFF. The CDR3, as DNA: TGTGCCAGCAGCTTAGGAACGGGGAACACTGAAGCTTTCTTT.

This clone was picked up one time. The rearrangement uses TRBV5-4 and TRBJ1-2; D unresolved. Germline lookup yields CDR1 SGHNT and CDR2 YYREEE (reference sequence). Trimming left V 1 base short and J 0 bases short, with 4 bases between. This CDR3 spans 13 amino acids. The CDR3 spells CASSLSTNYGYTF. For the CDR3, the DNA is TGTGCCAGCAGCTTGTCGACTAACTATGGCTACACCTTC.

The chain combines TRBV6-1 with TRBJ1-5; possibly TRBD1 for D (5 bases). The germline gives CDR1 MNHNS, CDR2 SASEGT. This CDR3 contains 14 residues. V lost 0 bases and J 6 bases, leaving 9 bases between the germline ends. In DNA, the CDR3 is TGTGCCAGCAGTGAAGCCAGGAGGGGTCAGCCCCAGCATTTT. Translated: CASSEARRGQPQHF.

The CDR3 coding sequence is TGTGCCAGTAGTGTAACAGGGGGATCCAACTATGGCTACACCTTC. The encoded protein is CASSVTGGSNYGYTF. The rearrangement uses TRBV19 and TRBJ1-2; 8 bases line up with TRBD1. With V trimmed by 5 bases and J by 2 bases, 7 bases remained unmatched. The V gene's germline CDR1 is LNHDA and CDR2 SQIVND (reference sequence). CDR3 length: 15 amino acids.

This CDR3 reads CASSPGTGGKETQYF. The CDR3 coding sequence is TGTGCCAGCAGCCCCGGGACAGGGGGCAAAGAGACCCAGTACTTC. J is TRBJ2-5 and V is TRBV7-9, with 12 bases matching TRBD1. This CDR3 contains 15 residues. Germline V gene sequence: CDR1 SEHNR, CDR2 FQNEAQ (reference sequence). The ends lost 5 bases at V and 3 bases at J; junction bases unmatched: 4.

V and J are TRBV11-2 and TRBJ1-1, with TRBD1 as a possible D gene (5 bases). Germline-derived CDR1 and CDR2 are SGHAT and FQNNGV. The V gene lost 5 bases and the J gene lost 0 bases, with 16 bases spanning the gap. This CDR3 region has 16 residues. The CDR3 protein is CASSKRGYTLNTEAFF. As DNA, the CDR3 is TGTGCCAGCAGCAAACGGGGGTATACCTTGAACACTGAAGCTTTCTTT.

This chain joins TRBV5-1 and TRBJ2-2, with 8 bases matching TRBD1. The germline CDR1 and CDR2 sequences are SGHRS and YFSETQ. The junction had 5 bases not matched to a gene; V was cut back by 4 bases and J by 3 bases. CDR3 length: 15 residues. In DNA, the CDR3 is TGCGCCAGCAGCCCACGGACAGGGTACACCGGGGAGCTGTTTTTT. It codes for CASSPRTGYTGELFF.

The chain is built from TRBV9 and TRBJ2-1, with 11 bases aligning to TRBD2. Germline V gives CDR1 SGDLS, CDR2 YYNGEE. The ends lost 3 bases at V and 4 bases at J; junction bases unmatched: 6. This CDR3 has 16 amino acids. The CDR3 loop is CASSASGTSGYNEQFF. CDR3 DNA: TGTGCCAGCAGCGCTTCCGGGACTAGCGGATACAATGAGCAGTTCTTC.

The rearrangement uses TRBV9 and TRBJ2-2, with D perhaps TRBD1 (5 bases). CDR1 is SGDLS and CDR2 is YYNGEE in the germline V gene. CDR3 length equals 13 residues. The V gene lost 4 bases and the J gene lost 7 bases, with 11 bases spanning the gap. The CDR3 sequence is CASSSTGRGELFF. The CDR3, as DNA: TGTGCCAGCAGCTCTACAGGACGCGGGGAGCTGTTTTTT.

Here the CDR3 reads CASSLLRPGTDTQYF. The CDR3 DNA sequence: TGTGCCAGCAGCCTTTTAAGGCCCGGAACAGATACGCAGTATTTT. The V and J genes are TRBV7-2 and TRBJ2-3, with D uncertain. Looked up from germline, CDR1 is SGHTA and CDR2 is FQGNSA. The germline V and J ends were trimmed by 5 bases and 3 bases, with 15 bases remaining between them. CDR3 length: 15 amino acids.

The chain employs TRBV12-2 and TRBJ1-4. TRBV12-2 is listed as a pseudogene. There are 18 residues in the CDR3. This CDR3 is CASRPRRAEPSTNEKLFF. CDR3 bases: TGTGCAAGTCGCCCCCGGAGGGCCGAGCCATCAACTAATGAAAAACTGTTTTTT.

This clone was detected once. The V gene is TRBV11-3, the J gene TRBJ2-2; 8 bases map to TRBD2. V lost 3 bases and J lost 1; bases outside the gene matches: 16. Per the germline V gene, CDR1 is SGHNT and CDR2 is YENEEA. The CDR3 is made up of 20 amino acids. The CDR3 DNA reads as TGTGCCAGCAGCTTTACGATTGGTTTAGCGGGAAAGAAGAACACCGGGGAGCTGTTTTTT. Encoded protein: CASSFTIGLAGKKNTGELFF.

This chain connects TRBV7-7 to TRBJ2-5; a possible D gene is TRBD1 (5 bases). There are 18 residues in the CDR3. Germline V gene sequence: CDR1 SSHAT, CDR2 FNYEAQ (reference sequence). V was clipped by 2 bases and J by 5 bases, with 24 bases between them. The CDR3 loop reads CASSLTPFTGATGETQYF. DNA of the CDR3: TGTGCCAGCAGCTTAACCCCCTTCACAGGAGCCACCGGGGAGACCCAGTACTTC.

V and J are TRBV6-1 and TRBJ1-1; D may be TRBD1 (5 bases). The CDR3 runs to 13 residues. Germline CDR1 is MNHNS and CDR2 is SASEGT. V was cut by 6 bases and J by 3 bases, with 11 bases left in between. The CDR3 DNA follows: TGTGCCAGCAGCGCACAGGTTCACACTGAAGCTTTCTTT. It specifies CASSAQVHTEAFF.

V is TRBV18 and J is TRBJ1-1; D may be TRBD1 (6 bases). There are 13 residues in the CDR3. Germline V CDR1 and CDR2: KGHSH, LQKENI. V dropped 3 bases and J dropped 7 bases, with 12 bases sitting between them. Here the CDR3 DNA reads TGTGCCAGCTCACCCGGGGGGCTCGGTGAAGCTTTCTTT. Translation gives CASSPGGLGEAFF.